This T cell receptor (beta chain) is from a study of beta chain features in type 1 diabetes. CDR1 is MNHEY and CDR2 is SMNVEV in the germline V gene (reference sequence). The CDR3 loop spans 15 amino acids. Trimming took 4 bases from V and 6 from J; bases not matched to a gene: 11. Every sorted population was more than 95% pure. TCRB transcripts that were expressed got sequenced, as all of the isolated RNA had been reverse transcribed. Sequenced naive, central memory and regulatory T cell samples produced an average of about 3.57 million reads. The protocol was immunoSEQ multiplex PCR, while the TCRdb copy is restricted to in-frame clones and leaves out a portion. The sample holds some 500,000 clones, around 10% seen once. In the case of this clone: The target antigen is unknown.

Whole-study results and caveats: The study found that naive, central memory and Treg TCRB repertoires appeared more similar in patients than in healthy donors. A pattern of fewer insertions and more deletions at VDJ junctions was seen in type 1 diabetes patients.

The chain is built from TRBV27 and TRBJ1-1; 7 bases fit TRBD1. The sequencing input was naive CD4+ T cells from blood. The TCR sequence derives from a woman younger than 35 in good health. CDR3 nucleotides: TGTGCCAGCAGTTCCAGTTTGACAGGGTCAGCTGAAGCTTTCTTT. It specifies CASSSSLTGSAEAFF.